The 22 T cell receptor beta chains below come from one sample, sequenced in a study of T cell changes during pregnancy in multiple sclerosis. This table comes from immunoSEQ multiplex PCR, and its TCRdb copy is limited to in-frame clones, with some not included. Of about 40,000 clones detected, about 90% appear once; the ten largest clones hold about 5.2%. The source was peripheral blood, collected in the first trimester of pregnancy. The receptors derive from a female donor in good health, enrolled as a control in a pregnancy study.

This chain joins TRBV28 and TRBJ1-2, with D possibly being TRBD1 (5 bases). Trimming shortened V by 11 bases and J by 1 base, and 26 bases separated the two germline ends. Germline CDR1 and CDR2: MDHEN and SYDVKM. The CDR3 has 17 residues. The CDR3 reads CAGLPAPGRRNNYGYTF. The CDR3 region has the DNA TGTGCCGGACTACCCGCGCCGGGACGGAGAAATAACTATGGCTACACCTTC.

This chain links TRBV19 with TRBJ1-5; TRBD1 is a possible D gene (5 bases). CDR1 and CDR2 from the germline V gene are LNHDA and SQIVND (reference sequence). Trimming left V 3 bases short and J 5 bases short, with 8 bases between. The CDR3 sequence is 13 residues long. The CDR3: CASSISGYQPQHF. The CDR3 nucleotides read TGTGCCAGTAGTATTTCAGGGTATCAGCCCCAGCATTTT.

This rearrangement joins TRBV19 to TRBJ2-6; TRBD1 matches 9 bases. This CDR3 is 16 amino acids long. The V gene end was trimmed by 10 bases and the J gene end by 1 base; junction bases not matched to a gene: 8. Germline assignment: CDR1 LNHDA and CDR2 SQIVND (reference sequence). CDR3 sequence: CATTRDRVSGANVLTF. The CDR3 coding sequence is TGTGCCACTACCCGGGACAGGGTTTCTGGGGCCAACGTCCTGACTTTC.

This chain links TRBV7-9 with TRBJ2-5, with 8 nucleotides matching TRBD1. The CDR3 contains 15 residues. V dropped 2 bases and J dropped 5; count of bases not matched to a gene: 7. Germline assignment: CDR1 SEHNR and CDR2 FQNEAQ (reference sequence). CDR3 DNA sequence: TGTGCCAGCAGCTTACCCTCGACAGGGGACGAGACCCAGTACTTC. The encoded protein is CASSLPSTGDETQYF.

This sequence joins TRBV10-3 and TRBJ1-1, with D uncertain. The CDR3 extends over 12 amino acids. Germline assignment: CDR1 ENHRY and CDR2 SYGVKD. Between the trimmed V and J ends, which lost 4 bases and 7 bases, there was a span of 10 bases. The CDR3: CAISAQVGEAFF. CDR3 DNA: TGTGCCATCAGTGCCCAGGTTGGTGAAGCTTTCTTT.

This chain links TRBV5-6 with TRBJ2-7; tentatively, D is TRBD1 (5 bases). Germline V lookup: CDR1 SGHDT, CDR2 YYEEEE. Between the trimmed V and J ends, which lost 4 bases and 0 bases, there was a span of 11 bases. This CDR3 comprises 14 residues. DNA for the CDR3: TGTGCCAGCAGCCCCAGGGTGATCTCCTACGAGCAGTACTTC. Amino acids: CASSPRVISYEQYF.

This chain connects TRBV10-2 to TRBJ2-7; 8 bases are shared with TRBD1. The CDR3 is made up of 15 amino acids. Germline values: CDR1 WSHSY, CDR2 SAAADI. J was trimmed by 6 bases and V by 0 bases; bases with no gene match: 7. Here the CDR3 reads CASSESNTGGLEQYF. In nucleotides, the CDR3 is TGCGCCAGCAGTGAGTCGAACACAGGGGGGCTCGAGCAGTACTTC.

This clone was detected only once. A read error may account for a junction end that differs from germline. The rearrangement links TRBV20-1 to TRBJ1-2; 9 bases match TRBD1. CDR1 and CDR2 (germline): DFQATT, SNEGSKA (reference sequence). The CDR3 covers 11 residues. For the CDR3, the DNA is TGCAGTGCTAGAGATCTGGGACAGGGAGGCTTC. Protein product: CSARDLGQGGF.

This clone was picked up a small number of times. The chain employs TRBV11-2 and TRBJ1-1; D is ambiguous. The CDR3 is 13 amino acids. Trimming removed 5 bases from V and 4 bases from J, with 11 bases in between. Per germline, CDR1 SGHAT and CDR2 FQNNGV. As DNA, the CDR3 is TGTGCCAGCAGCCCGCACGGTGGCACTGAAGCTTTCTTT. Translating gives CASSPHGGTEAFF.

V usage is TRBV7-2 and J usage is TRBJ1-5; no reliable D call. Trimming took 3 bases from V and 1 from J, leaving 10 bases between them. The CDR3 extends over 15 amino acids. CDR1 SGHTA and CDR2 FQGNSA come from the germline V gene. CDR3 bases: TGTGCCAGCAGCTTTACGCAGGCGAGCAATCAGCCCCAGCATTTT. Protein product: CASSFTQASNQPQHF.

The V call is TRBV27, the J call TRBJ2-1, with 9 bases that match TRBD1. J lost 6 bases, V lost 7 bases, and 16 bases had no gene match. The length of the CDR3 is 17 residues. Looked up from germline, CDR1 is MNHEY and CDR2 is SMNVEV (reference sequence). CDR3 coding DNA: TGTGCCAGCAATTCTCAAAAAAACAGGGGGCTCTTCAATGAGCAGTTCTTC. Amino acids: CASNSQKNRGLFNEQFF.

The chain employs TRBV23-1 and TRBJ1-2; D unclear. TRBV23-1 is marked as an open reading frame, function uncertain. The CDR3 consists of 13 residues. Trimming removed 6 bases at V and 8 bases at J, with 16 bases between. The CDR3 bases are TGCGCCAGCAGCGGACTTACTCATTGGGGCTACACCTTC. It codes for CASSGLTHWGYTF.

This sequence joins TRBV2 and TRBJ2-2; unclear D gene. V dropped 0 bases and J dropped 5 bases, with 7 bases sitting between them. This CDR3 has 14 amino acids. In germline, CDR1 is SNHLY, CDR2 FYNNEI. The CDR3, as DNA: TGTGCCAGCAGTGAAGCGCGGAAGACCGGGGAGCTGTTTTTT. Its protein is CASSEARKTGELFF.

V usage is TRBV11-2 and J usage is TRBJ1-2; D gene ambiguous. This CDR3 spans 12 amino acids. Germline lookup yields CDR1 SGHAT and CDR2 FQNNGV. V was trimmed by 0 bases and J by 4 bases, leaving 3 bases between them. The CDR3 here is CASSLEAYGYTF. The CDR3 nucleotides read TGTGCCAGCAGCTTAGAAGCCTATGGCTACACCTTC.

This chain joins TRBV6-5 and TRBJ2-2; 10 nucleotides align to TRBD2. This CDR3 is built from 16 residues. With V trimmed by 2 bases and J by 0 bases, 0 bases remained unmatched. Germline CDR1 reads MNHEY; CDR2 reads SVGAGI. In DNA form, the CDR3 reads TGTGCCAGCAGTTACCTAGCGGGGGCGAACACCGGGGAGCTGTTTTTT. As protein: CASSYLAGANTGELFF.

The CDR3 DNA follows: TGTGCCATCAGCGTGAGGGTTCTTGAAACTGCCGAGCAGTACTTC. It codes for CAISVRVLETAEQYF. The gene calls are TRBV10-3 and TRBJ2-7, with D maybe TRBD2 (5 bases). Germline V gives CDR1 ENHRY, CDR2 SYGVKD. The CDR3 is 15 amino acids. V was cut by 6 bases and J by 6 bases, with 21 bases left in between.

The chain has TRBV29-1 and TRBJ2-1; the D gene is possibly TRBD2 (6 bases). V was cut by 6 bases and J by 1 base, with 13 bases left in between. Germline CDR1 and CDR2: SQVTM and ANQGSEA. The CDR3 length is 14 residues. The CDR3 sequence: CSVGTGGSYNEQFF. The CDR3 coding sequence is TGCAGCGTGGGTACTGGGGGGTCCTACAATGAGCAGTTCTTC.

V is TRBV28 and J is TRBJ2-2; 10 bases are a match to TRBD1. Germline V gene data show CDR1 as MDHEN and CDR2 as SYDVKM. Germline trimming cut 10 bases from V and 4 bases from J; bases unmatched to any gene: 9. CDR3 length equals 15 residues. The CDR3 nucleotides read TGTGCCACCATACAGGACAGGGGGGGCACCGGGGAGCTGTTTTTT. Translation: CATIQDRGGTGELFF.

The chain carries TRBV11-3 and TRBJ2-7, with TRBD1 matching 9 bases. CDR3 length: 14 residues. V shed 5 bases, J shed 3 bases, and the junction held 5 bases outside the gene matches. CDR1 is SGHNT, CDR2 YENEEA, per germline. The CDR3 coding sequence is TGTGCCAGCAGCCCGGGACAGGGTCGCTACGAGCAGTACTTC. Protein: CASSPGQGRYEQYF.

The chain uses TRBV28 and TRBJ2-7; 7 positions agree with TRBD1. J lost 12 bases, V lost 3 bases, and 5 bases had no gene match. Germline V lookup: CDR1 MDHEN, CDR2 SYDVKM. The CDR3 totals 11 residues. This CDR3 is CASSFGTDRYF. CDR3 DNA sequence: TGTGCCAGCAGTTTCGGGACAGATAGGTACTTC.

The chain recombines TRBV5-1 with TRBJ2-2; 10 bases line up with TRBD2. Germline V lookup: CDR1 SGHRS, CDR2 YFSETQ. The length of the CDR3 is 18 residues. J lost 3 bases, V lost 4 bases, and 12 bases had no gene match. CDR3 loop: CASSPLGQRGGYTGELFF. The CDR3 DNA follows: TGCGCCAGCAGCCCGCTGGGGCAGCGGGGGGGATACACCGGGGAGCTGTTTTTT. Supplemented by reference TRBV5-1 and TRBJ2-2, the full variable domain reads KAGVTQTPRYLIKTRGQQVTLSCSPISGHRSVSWYQQTPGQGLQFLFEYFSETQRNKGNFPGRFSGRQFSNSRSEMNVSTLELGDSALYLCASSPLGQRGGYTGELFFGEGSRLTVL.

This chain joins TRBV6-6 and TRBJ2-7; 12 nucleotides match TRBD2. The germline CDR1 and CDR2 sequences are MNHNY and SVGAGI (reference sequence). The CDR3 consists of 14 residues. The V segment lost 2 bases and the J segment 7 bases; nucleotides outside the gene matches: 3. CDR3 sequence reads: CASSYRLAGDEQYF. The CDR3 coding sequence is TGTGCCAGCAGTTACCGACTAGCGGGAGATGAGCAGTACTTC.